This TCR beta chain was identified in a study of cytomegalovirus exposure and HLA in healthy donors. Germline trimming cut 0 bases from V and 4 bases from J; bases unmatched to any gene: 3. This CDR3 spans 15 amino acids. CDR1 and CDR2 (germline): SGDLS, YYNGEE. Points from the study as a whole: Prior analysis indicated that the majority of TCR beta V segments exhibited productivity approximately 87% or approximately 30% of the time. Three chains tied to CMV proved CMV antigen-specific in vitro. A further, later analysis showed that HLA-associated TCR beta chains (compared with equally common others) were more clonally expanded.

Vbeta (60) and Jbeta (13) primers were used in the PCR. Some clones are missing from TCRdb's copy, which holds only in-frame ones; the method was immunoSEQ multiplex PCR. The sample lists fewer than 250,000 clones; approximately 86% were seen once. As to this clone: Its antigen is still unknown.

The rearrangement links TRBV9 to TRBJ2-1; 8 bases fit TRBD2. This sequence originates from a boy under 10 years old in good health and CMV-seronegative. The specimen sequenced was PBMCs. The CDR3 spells CASSVDSGTYNEQFF. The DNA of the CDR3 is TGTGCCAGCAGCGTAGATAGCGGGACATACAATGAGCAGTTCTTC.